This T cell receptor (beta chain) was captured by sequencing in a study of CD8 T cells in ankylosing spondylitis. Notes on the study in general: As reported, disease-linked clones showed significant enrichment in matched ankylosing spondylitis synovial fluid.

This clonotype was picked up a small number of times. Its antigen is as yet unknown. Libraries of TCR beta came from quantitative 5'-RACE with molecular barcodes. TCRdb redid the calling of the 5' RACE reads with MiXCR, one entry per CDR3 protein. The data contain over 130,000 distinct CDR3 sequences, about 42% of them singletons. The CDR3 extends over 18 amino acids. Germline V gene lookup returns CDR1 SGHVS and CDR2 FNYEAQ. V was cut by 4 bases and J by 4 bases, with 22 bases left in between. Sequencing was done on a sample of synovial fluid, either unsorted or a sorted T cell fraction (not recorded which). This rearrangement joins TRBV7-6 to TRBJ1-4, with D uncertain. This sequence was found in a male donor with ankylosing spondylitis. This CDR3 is CASSSNLLEGSINEKLFF. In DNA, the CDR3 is TGTGCCAGCAGCTCAAATCTTTTGGAGGGATCCATTAATGAAAAACTGTTTTTT.